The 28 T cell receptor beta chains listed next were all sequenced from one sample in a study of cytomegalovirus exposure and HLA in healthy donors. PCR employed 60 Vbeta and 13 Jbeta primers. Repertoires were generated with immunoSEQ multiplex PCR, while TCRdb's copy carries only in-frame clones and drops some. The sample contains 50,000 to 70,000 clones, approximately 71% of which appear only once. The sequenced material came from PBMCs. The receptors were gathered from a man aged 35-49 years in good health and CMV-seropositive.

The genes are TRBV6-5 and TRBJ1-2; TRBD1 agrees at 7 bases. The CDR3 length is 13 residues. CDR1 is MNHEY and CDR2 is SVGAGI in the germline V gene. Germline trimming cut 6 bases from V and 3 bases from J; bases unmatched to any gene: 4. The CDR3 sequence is CASSFDRDYGYTF. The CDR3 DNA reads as TGTGCCAGCAGCTTCGACAGGGACTATGGCTACACCTTC.

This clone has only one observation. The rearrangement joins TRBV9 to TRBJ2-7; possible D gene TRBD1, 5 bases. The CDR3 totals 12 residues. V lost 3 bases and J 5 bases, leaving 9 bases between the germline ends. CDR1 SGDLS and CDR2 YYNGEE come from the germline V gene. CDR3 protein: CASSGGANEQYF. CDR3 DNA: TGTGCCAGCAGCGGTGGGGCCAACGAGCAGTACTTC.

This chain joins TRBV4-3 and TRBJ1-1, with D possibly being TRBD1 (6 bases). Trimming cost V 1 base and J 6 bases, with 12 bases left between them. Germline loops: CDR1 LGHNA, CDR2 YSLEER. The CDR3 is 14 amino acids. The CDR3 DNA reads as TGCGCCAGCAGCCAAGTATTGGGGGCCGCTGAAGCTTTCTTT. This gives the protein CASSQVLGAAEAFF.

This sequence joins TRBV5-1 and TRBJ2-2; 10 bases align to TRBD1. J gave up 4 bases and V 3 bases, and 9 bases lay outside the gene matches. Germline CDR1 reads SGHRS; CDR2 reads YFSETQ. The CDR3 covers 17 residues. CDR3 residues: CASSYQTGGVGTGELFF. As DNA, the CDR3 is TGCGCCAGCAGCTACCAGACAGGGGGCGTTGGCACCGGGGAGCTGTTTTTT.

In nucleotides, the CDR3 is TGTGCCAGCAGCCAAGAGGGCAGAGCGAACACCGGGGAGCTGTTTTTT. This encodes CASSQEGRANTGELFF. The chain joins TRBV4-2 to TRBJ2-2; D call uncertain. The CDR3 spans 16 residues. Looked up from germline, CDR1 is LGHNA and CDR2 is YNFKEQ. V dropped 0 bases and J dropped 0 bases, with 8 bases sitting between them.

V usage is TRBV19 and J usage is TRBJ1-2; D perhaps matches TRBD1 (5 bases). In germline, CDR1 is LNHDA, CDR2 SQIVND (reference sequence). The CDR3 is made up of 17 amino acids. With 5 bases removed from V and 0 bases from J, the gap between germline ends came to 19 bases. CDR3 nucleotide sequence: TGTGCCAGTAGTCCGGCAGGAGGGGCCAAAACTAACTATGGCTACACCTTC. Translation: CASSPAGGAKTNYGYTF.

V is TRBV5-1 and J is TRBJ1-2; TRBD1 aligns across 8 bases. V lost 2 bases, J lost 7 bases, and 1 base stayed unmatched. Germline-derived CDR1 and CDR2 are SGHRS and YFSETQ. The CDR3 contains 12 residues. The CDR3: CASSLGQGGYTF. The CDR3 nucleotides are TGCGCCAGCAGCTTAGGACAGGGTGGCTACACCTTC.

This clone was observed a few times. DNA of the CDR3: TGTGCCAGCAGCCTCACACCGGGACAAGAATATGGCTACACCTTC. Translated: CASSLTPGQEYGYTF. The chain couples TRBV7-3 to TRBJ1-2, with D possibly TRBD1 on 6 matching bases. CDR1 and CDR2 from the germline V gene are SGHTA and FQGTGA. Trimming removed 5 bases from V and 5 bases from J, with 18 bases in between. CDR3 size: 15 residues.

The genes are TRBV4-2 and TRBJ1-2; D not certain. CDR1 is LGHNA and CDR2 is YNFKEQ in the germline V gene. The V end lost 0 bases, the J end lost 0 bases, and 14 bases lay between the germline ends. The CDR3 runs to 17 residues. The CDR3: CASSQDMGRTTNYGYTF. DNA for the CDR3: TGTGCCAGCAGCCAAGATATGGGCAGGACTACTAACTATGGCTACACCTTC.

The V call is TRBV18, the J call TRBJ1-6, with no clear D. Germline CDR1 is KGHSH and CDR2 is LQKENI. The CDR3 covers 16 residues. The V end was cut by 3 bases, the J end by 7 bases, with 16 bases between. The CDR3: CASSPSTGVPNSPLHF. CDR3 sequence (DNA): TGTGCCAGCTCACCGAGTACCGGGGTCCCAAATTCACCCCTCCACTTT.

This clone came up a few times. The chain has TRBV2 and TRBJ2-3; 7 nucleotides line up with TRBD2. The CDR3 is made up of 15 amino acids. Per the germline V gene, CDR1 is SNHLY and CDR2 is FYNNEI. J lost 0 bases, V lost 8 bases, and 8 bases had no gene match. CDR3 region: CASLPAGVSTDTQYF. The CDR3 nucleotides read TGTGCCAGCCTCCCCGCGGGGGTTAGCACAGATACGCAGTATTTT.

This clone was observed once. The CDR3 region is CAWSVNLAGAGEQYF. As DNA, the CDR3 is TGTGCCTGGAGTGTCAATTTGGCGGGGGCGGGGGAGCAGTACTTC. This chain connects TRBV30 to TRBJ2-7; tentative D call: TRBD2 (7 bases). The CDR3 is made up of 15 amino acids. Germline V gene lookup returns CDR1 GTSNPN and CDR2 SVGIG (reference sequence). The V gene lost 0 bases and the J gene lost 7 bases, with 19 bases spanning the gap.

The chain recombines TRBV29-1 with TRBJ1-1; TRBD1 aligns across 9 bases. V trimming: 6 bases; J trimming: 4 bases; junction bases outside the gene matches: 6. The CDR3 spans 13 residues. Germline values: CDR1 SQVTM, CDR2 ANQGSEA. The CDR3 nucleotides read TGCAGCGTGTCCGACAGGGGGGGCACTGAAGCTTTCTTT. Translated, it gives CSVSDRGGTEAFF.

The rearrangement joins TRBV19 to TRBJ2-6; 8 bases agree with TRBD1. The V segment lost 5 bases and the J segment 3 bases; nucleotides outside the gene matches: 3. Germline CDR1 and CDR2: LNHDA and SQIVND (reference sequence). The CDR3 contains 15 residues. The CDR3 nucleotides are TGTGCCAGTAGTCTTGGACAGGGTGGGGCCAACGTCCTGACTTTC. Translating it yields CASSLGQGGANVLTF. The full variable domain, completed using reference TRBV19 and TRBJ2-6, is DGGITQSPKYLFRKEGQNVTLSCEQNLNHDAMYWYRQDPGQGLRLIYYSQIVNDFQKGDIAEGYSVSREKKESFPLTVTSAQKNPTAFYLCASSLGQGGANVLTFGAGSRLTVL.

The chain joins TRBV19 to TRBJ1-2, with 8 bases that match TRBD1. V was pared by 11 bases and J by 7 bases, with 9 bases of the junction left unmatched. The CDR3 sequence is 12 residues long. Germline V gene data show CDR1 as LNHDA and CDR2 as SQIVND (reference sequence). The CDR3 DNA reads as TGTGCCTCCTGCGACAGGGGCTCTGGCTACACCTTC. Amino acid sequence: CASCDRGSGYTF. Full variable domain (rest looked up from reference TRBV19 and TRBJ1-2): DGGITQSPKYLFRKEGQNVTLSCEQNLNHDAMYWYRQDPGQGLRLIYYSQIVNDFQKGDIAEGYSVSREKKESFPLTVTSAQKNPTAFYLCASCDRGSGYTFGSGTRLTVV.

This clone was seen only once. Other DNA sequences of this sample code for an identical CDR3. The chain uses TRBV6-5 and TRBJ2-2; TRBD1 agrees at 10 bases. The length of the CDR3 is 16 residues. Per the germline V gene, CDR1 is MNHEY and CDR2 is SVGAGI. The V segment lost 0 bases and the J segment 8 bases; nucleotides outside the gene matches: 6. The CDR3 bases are TGTGCCAGCAGTTACTCCCGACAGGGGGCGCTGGGGGAGCTGTTTTTT. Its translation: CASSYSRQGALGELFF.

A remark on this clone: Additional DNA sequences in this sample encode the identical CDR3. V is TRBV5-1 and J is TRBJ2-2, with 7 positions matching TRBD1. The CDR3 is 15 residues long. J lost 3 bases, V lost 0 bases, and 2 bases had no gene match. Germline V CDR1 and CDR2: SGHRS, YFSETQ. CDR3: CASSLGQGDTGELFF. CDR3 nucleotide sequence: TGCGCCAGCAGCTTGGGCCAGGGGGACACCGGGGAGCTGTTTTTT.

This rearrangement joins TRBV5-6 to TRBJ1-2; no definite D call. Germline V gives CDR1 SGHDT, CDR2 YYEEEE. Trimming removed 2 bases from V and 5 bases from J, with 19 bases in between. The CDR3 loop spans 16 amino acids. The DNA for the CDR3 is TGTGCCAGCAGCTTTGGTACGGGAGGGTTGGGATATGGCTACACCTTC. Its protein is CASSFGTGGLGYGYTF.

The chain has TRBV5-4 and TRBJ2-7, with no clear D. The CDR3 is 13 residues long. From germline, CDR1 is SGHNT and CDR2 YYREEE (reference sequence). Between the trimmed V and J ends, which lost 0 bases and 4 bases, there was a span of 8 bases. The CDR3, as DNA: TGTGCCAGCAGCTTGGATCCGGTGTACGAGCAGTACTTC. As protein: CASSLDPVYEQYF.

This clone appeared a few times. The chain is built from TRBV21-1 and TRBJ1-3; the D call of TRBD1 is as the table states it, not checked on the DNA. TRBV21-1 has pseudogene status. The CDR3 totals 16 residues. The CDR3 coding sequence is TGTGCCAGCAGCAGAAGACAGGGGTTCTCTGGAAACACCATATATTTT. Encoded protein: CASSRRQGFSGNTIYF.

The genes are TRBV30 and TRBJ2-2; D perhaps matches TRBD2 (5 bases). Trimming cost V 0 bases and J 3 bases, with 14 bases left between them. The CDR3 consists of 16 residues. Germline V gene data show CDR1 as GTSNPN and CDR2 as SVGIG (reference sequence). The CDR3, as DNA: TGTGCCTGGAGTGTACGGTCGGGGTGGGACACCGGGGAGCTGTTTTTT. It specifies CAWSVRSGWDTGELFF.

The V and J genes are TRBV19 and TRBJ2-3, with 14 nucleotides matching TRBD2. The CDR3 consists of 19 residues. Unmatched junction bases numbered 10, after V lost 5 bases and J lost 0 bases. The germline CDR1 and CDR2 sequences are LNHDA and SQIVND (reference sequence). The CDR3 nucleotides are TGTGCCAGTAGTCCCGGGACTAGCGGGGGCCAACCCAGCACAGATACGCAGTATTTT. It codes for CASSPGTSGGQPSTDTQYF.

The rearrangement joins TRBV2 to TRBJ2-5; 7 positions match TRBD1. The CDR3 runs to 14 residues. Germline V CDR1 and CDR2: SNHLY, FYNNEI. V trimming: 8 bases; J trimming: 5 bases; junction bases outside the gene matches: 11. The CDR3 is CASHETGSRETQYF. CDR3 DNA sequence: TGTGCCAGCCATGAGACAGGGTCTCGGGAGACCCAGTACTTC.

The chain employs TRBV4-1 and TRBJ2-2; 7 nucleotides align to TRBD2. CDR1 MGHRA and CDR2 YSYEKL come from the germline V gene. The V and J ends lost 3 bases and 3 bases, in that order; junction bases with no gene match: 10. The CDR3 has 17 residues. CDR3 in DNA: TGCGCCAGCAGCCACCCCACGGGGAGGGGAGACACCGGGGAGCTGTTTTTT. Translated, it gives CASSHPTGRGDTGELFF.

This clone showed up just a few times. The CDR3 nucleotides read TGTGCCAGCAGCCTCCAGGGGCGGGTCTACGAGCAGTACTTC. This gives the protein CASSLQGRVYEQYF. This sequence joins TRBV7-9 and TRBJ2-7; tentatively, D is TRBD1 (6 bases). The germline V gene encodes CDR1 SEHNR and CDR2 FQNEAQ (reference sequence). With 5 bases removed from V and 3 bases from J, the gap between germline ends came to 14 bases. The CDR3 spans 14 residues.

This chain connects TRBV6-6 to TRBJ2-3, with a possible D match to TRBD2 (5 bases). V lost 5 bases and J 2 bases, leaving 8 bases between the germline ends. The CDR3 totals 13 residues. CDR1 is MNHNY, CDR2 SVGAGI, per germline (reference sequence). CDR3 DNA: TGTGCCAGCAGTATAGCGCCCACAGATACGCAGTATTTT. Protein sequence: CASSIAPTDTQYF.

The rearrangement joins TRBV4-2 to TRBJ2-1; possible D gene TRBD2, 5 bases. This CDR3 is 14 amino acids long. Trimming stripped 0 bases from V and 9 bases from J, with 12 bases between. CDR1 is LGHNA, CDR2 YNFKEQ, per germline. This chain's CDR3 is CASSQEEGEGEQFF. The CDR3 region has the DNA TGTGCCAGCAGCCAAGAAGAGGGTGAAGGTGAGCAGTTCTTC.

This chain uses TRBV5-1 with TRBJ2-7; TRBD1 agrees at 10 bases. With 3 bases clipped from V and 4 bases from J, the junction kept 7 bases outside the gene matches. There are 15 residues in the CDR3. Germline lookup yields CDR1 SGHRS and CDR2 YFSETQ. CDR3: CASSSRTGGSYEQYF. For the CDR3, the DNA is TGCGCCAGCAGCTCAAGGACAGGGGGATCGTACGAGCAGTACTTC. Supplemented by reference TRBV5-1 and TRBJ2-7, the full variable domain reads KAGVTQTPRYLIKTRGQQVTLSCSPISGHRSVSWYQQTPGQGLQFLFEYFSETQRNKGNFPGRFSGRQFSNSRSEMNVSTLELGDSALYLCASSSRTGGSYEQYFGPGTRLTVT.